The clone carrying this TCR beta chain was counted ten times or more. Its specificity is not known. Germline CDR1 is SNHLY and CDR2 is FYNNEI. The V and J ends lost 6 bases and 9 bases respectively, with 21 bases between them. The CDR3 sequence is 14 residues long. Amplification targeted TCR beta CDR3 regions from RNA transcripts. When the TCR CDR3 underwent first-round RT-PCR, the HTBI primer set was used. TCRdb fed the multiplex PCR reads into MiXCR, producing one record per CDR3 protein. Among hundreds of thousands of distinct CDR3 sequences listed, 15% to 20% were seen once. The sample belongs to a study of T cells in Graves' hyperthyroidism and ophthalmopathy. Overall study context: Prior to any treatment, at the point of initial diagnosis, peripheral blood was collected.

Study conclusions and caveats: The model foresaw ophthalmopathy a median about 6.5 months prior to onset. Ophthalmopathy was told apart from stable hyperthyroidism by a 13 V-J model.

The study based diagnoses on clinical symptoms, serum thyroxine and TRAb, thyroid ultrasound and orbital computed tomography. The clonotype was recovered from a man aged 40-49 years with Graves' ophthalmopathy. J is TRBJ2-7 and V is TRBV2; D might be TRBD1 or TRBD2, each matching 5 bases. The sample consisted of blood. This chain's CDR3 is CASRSGTAPGGQYF. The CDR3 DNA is TGTGCCAGCAGGTCAGGGACCGCTCCTGGCGGGCAGTACTTC.